Sequencing of this TCR beta chain was carried out in a study of blood T cell repertoires in COVID-19. Trimming removed 4 bases from V and 1 base from J; junction bases left unmatched: 2. The CDR3 spans 15 residues. Germline assignment: CDR1 MGHRA and CDR2 YSYEKL. Sequencing used immunoSEQ multiplex PCR; TCRdb keeps in-frame clones, though not all of them. In the table there are about 230,000 clones, around 92% of which are singletons. The sequenced sample consisted of PBMCs or T cells enriched from blood (not recorded which). This TCR was recovered from a woman aged 25-40 years with acute COVID-19. The chain employs TRBV4-1 and TRBJ1-5; 9 bases agree with TRBD1. The CDR3 coding sequence is TGCGCCAGCAGCCGGACAGGGGAGAGCAATCAGCCCCAGCATTTT. It specifies CASSRTGESNQPQHF.